The rows below give T cell receptor beta chains drawn from one sample of a study of T-cell reconstitution after alpha-beta-depleted transplantation in children. TCRdb independently ran MiXCR on the PCR reads; one entry per CDR3 protein. The top ten hold approximately 28% of the sample, which has a few hundred thousand distinct CDR3 sequences, roughly 17% seen once. Sequenced here: PBMCs, mostly from graft donor cells, sampled 360 days after TCRalphabeta/CD19-depleted stem cell transplant. These receptors were collected from a boy under two years old who had a stem cell transplant for Wiskott-Aldrich syndrome, so the T cells may come from the graft donor. Both conserved end residues are part of each CDR3. The D gene is left open where the match is weak. The size of a clone is reported for some rows only, either as once, few or many, or as a class for expanded clones.

size | J | D | V | DNA | CDR3
. | TRBJ2-2 | . | TRBV7-9 | TGTGCCAGCAGCTTAGGCTCCCTCCTGAACACCGGGGAGCTGTTTTTT | CASSLGSLLNTGELFF
few | TRBJ2-6 | . | TRBV20-1 | TGCAGTGCCCCTGTCGGGTACAGGGTGAGGTCTGGGGCCAACGTCCTGACTTTC | CSAPVGYRVRSGANVLTF
. | TRBJ2-2 | . | TRBV7-2 | TGTGCCAGCAGCTTCTATAGCGGCGCCGGGGAGCTGTTTTTT | CASSFYSGAGELFF
many | TRBJ2-5 | . | TRBV12-3/TRBV12-4 | TGTGCCAGCAGTCCCAGGGCCCTCCAGGGGGAGACCCAGTACTTC | CASSPRALQGETQYF
. | TRBJ2-3 | . | TRBV30 | TGTGCCTGGAGGAGACAGGCAAACCCCACAGATACGCAGTATTTT | CAWRRQANPTDTQYF
. | TRBJ2-1 | . | TRBV7-9 | TGTGCCAGCAGCCTCCGGACAGCCTGGGAGGGGTACAATGAGCAGTTCTTC | CASSLRTAWEGYNEQFF
few | TRBJ2-7 | . | TRBV6-1 | TGTGCCAGCCGAACAATAAACGATGGGACCGCTACCTACGAGCAGTACTTC | CASRTINDGTATYEQYF
. | TRBJ2-1 | . | TRBV5-1 | TGCGCCAGCAGCACGGTATGGGGTGAGCAGTTCTTC | CASSTVWGEQFF
. | TRBJ2-2 | TRBD2 | TRBV5-1 | TGCGCCAGCAGGCTGGGACTAGCGGGTGCCGGGGAGCTGTTTTTT | CASRLGLAGAGELFF
. | TRBJ2-1 | TRBD2 | TRBV9 | TGTGCCAGCAGCGTAGTGGCGGGAGGTTTGTACAATGAGCAGTTCTTC | CASSVVAGGLYNEQFF
few | TRBJ2-1 | . | TRBV7-9 | TGTGCCAGCAGCTTAGGGGTTGGGTTTACACCTTACAATGAGCAGTTCTTC | CASSLGVGFTPYNEQFF
few | TRBJ2-6 | . | TRBV18 | TGTGCCAGCTCACCCCTTCGGACAGTTGGAGTAGCTGGGGCCAACGTCCTGACTTTC | CASSPLRTVGVAGANVLTF
. | TRBJ1-2 | . | TRBV28 | TGTGCCAGCAGCGTCCCCCCAGGAATTAACTATGGCTACACCTTC | CASSVPPGINYGYTF
. | TRBJ2-4 | . | TRBV29-1 | TGCAGCGTTGGTCTGGGTGGGGGCAAAAACATTCAGTACTTC | CSVGLGGGKNIQYF
. | TRBJ1-1 | . | TRBV12-3/TRBV12-4 | TGTGCCAGCAATGGAGGCCCTGAAGCTTTCTTT | CASNGGPEAFF
many | TRBJ1-1 | . | TRBV6-2/TRBV6-3 | TGTGCCAGCAGTTACTCGGTCGGGAACACTGAAGCTTTCTTT | CASSYSVGNTEAFF
many | TRBJ2-5 | TRBD1 | TRBV10-3 | TGTGCCATCAGTGCCCTGGACAGGGGGCGGCAAGAGACCCAGTACTTC | CAISALDRGRQETQYF
. | TRBJ2-3 | TRBD1 | TRBV6-2/TRBV6-3 | TGTGCCAGCAGTTACCCCCGACAGGGTATGGCAGATACGCAGTATTTT | CASSYPRQGMADTQYF
few | TRBJ2-3 | TRBD2 | TRBV11-2 | TGTGCCAGCAGCTGGCAACGGGCTAGCGGGACTAGCACAGATACGCAGTATTTT | CASSWQRASGTSTDTQYF
few | TRBJ2-7 | . | TRBV5-1 | TGCGCCAGCAGCTTGGACCCTGAGACAGAGTATTACGAGCAGTACTTC | CASSLDPETEYYEQYF
. | TRBJ1-2 | . | TRBV6-6 | TGTGCCTGCAGTCGAAGGGCAGGGTCTGGCTACACCTTC | CACSRRAGSGYTF
. | TRBJ2-5 | . | TRBV2 | TGTGCCAGCAGACGGGACCCACAAGAGACCCAGTACTTC | CASRRDPQETQYF
few | TRBJ1-3 | TRBD1 | TRBV6-5 | TGTGCCAGCAGTTACTCGACAGGGGATGGAAACACCATATATTTT | CASSYSTGDGNTIYF